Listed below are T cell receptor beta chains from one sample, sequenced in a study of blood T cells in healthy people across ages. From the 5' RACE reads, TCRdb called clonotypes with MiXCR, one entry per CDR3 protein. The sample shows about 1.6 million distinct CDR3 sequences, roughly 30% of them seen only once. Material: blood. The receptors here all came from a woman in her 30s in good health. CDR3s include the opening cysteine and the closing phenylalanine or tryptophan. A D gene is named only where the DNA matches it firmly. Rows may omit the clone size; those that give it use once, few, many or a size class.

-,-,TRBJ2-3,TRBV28,CASLNSHGTQYF,TGTGCCAGCCTGAACTCCCACGGTACGCAGTATTTT
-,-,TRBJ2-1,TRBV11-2,CASSLDLRSDEQFF,TGTGCCAGCAGCTTAGATCTTCGGAGCGATGAGCAGTTCTTC
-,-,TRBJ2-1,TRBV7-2,CASSLESTPHEQFF,TGTGCCAGCAGCTTAGAGAGTACCCCGCATGAGCAGTTCTTC
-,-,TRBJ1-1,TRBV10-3,CAISESGDPEAFF,TGTGCCATCAGTGAGTCGGGGGACCCTGAAGCTTTCTTT
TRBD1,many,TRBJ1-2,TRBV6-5,CASSYSATGGDYGYTF,TGTGCCAGCAGTTACTCCGCTACAGGGGGGGACTATGGCTACACCTTC
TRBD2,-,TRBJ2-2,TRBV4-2,CASSQGLAGGGGELFF,TGTGCCAGCAGCCAAGGGCTCGCGGGGGGAGGCGGGGAGCTGTTTTTT
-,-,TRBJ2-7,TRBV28,CTSNVSPYEQYF,TGTACCAGCAACGTCAGTCCCTACGAGCAGTACTTC
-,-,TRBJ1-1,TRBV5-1,CASSYLRAKGTEAFF,TGCGCCAGCAGCTACCTACGCGCTAAGGGCACTGAAGCTTTCTTT
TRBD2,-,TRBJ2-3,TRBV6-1,CASGAIAGATDTQYF,TGTGCCAGCGGCGCAATAGCGGGAGCCACAGATACGCAGTATTTT
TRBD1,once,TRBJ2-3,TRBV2,CASSQGASWYF,TGTGCCAGCAGTCAGGGGGCTAGCTGGTATTTT
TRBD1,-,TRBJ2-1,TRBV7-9,CASRSFKGGKKHEQFF,TGTGCCAGCAGGAGCTTCAAAGGGGGCAAAAAGCATGAGCAGTTCTTC
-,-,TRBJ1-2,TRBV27,CASSLRVGLGGYTF,TGTGCCAGCAGTTTGCGGGTGGGTCTTGGCGGCTACACCTTC
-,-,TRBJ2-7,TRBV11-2,CASSDTGLVDEQYF,TGTGCCAGCAGCGACACAGGGTTGGTGGACGAGCAGTACTTC
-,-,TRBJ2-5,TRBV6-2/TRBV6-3,CANSRTGDRVQYF,TGTGCCAACAGCCGTACGGGCGACCGCGTGCAGTACTTC
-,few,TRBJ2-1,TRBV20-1,CSARDFARPEQFF,TGCAGTGCTAGAGATTTTGCCCGACCAGAGCAGTTCTTC
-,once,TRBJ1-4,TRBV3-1,CASSVSTSTNEKLFF,TGTGCCAGCAGCGTGTCCACCTCAACTAATGAAAAACTGTTTTTT
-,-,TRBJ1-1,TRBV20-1,CSARWGHGNTVAFF,TGCAGTGCTAGATGGGGACATGGGAACACTGTAGCTTTCTTT
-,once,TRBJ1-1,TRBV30,CAWRGQDTEAFF,TGTGCCTGGAGGGGGCAAGACACTGAAGCTTTCTTT
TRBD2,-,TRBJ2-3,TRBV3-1,CASTSELAGLHTQYF,TGTGCCAGCACCTCAGAACTAGCGGGACTCCATACGCAGTATTTT
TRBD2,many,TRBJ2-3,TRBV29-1,CSVEDGTSGSTDTQYF,TGCAGCGTTGAGGATGGGACTAGCGGGAGCACAGATACGCAGTATTTT
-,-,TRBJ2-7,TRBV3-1,CASSQRDSQYEQYF,TGTGCCAGCAGCCAACGGGACTCCCAATACGAGCAGTACTTC
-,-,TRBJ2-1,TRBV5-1,CASSPEGVGSSEQFF,TGCGCCAGCAGCCCTGAGGGGGTAGGTAGCAGTGAGCAGTTCTTC
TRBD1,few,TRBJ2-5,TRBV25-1,CASSEYRGQRETQYF,TGTGCCAGCAGTGAATACAGGGGGCAAAGAGAGACCCAGTACTTC
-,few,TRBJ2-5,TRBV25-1,CASSDTAAGPSEAQYF,TGTGCCAGCAGTGATACAGCTGCAGGACCCTCGGAGGCCCAGTACTTC
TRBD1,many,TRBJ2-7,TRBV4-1,CASSGQDYEQYF,TGCGCCAGCAGCGGACAGGACTACGAGCAGTACTTC
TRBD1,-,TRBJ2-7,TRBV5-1,CASNFLTGQTYEQYF,TGCGCCAGCAACTTTTTGACGGGACAGACCTACGAGCAGTACTTC
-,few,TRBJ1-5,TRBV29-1,CSVDTGRNQPQHF,TGCAGCGTTGACACAGGGAGAAATCAGCCCCAGCATTTT
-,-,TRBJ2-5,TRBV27,CASSDLSGTTQYF,TGTGCCAGCAGTGACCTATCCGGGACAACCCAGTACTTC
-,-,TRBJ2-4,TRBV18,CASSPYREVAKNIQYF,TGTGCCAGCTCACCATACAGGGAGGTGGCCAAAAACATTCAGTACTTC
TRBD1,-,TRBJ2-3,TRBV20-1,CSARDRKGGFGGSTGTQYF,TGCAGTGCTAGAGATCGAAAAGGGGGCTTTGGGGGTAGCACAGGTACGCAGTATTTT
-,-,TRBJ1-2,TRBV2,CAQRGGRDYGYTF,TGTGCCCAAAGGGGGGGGCGCGACTATGGCTACACCTTC
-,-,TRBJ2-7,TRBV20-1,CSAAHRESYEQYF,TGCAGTGCCGCCCACAGGGAATCCTACGAGCAGTACTTC
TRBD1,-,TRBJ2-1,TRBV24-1,CATRGQGYNEQFF,TGTGCCACCAGAGGACAGGGCTACAATGAGCAGTTCTTC
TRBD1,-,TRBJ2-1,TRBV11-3,CASSYGTGPAREQFF,TGTGCCAGCAGCTACGGGACAGGGCCGGCTCGTGAGCAGTTCTTC
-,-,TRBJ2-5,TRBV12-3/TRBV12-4,CASSLAPKGIQDTQYF,TGTGCCAGCAGCCTGGCTCCAAAAGGAATCCAAGACACCCAGTACTTC
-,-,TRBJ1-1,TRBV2,CASSQGSREAFF,TGTGCCAGCTCCCAAGGTAGCAGGGAAGCTTTCTTT
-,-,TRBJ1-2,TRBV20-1,CSAGAIASRGYTF,TGCAGTGCGGGGGCCATCGCCTCGCGGGGCTACACCTTC
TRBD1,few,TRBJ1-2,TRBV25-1,CASSEGTGRSDGYTF,TGTGCCAGCAGTGAAGGGACAGGGAGGTCTGACGGCTACACCTTC
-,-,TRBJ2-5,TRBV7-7,CASTPGRVLQETQYF,TGTGCCAGCACCCCCGGGCGGGTCCTCCAAGAGACCCAGTACTTC
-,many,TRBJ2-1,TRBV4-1,CASSLSRGSHNEQFF,TGCGCCAGCAGCCTAAGTCGTGGGTCCCACAATGAGCAGTTCTTC
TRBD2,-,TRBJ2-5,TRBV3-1,CASSPGEGRSEQYF,TGTGCCAGCAGCCCTGGGGAGGGCCGAAGTGAGCAGTACTTC
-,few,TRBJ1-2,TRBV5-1,CASSESNSWNYGYTF,TGCGCCAGCAGCGAATCGAACTCGTGGAACTATGGCTACACCTTC
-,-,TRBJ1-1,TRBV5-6,CASSPGVSNTEAFF,TGTGCCAGCAGCCCCGGGGTCTCTAACACTGAGGCTTTCTTT
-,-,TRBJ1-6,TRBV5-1,CASSLDRSSPLHF,TGCGCCAGCAGCTTGGACAGGAGTTCACCCCTCCACTTT
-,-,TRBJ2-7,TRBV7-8,CASSLGETDLVHEQYF,TGTGCCAGCAGCTTAGGAGAAACTGATTTGGTACACGAGCAGTACTTC
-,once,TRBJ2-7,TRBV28,CASSFRGSLSYEQYF,TGTGCCAGCAGTTTCCGGGGCAGCCTCTCCTACGAGCAGTACTTC